This T cell receptor beta chain was captured by sequencing in a study of cytomegalovirus exposure and HLA in healthy donors. Across the study: An earlier analysis found 120 million or so unique TCR beta sequences from about 190 million T cells. Inside one of the first data releases sat around 77 million unique TCRs taken from HLA-typed donors.

This PCR relied on a set of 60 Vbeta primers and 13 Jbeta primers. Assay: immunoSEQ multiplex PCR; the TCRdb copy retains only in-frame clones and omits some. This sample has under 150,000 clones, with about 64% found just once. CDR1 is LNHDA, CDR2 SQIVND, per germline (reference sequence). The CDR3 contains 14 residues. V shed 7 bases and J shed 0 bases, with 12 bases lying between them. This clone showed up just a few times. Specimen: PBMCs. The rearrangement links TRBV19 to TRBJ1-1; D ambiguous. The receptor was derived from a man aged 55 to 70 in good health and CMV-seronegative. CDR3 region: CASIPDVMNTEAFF. The CDR3 region has the DNA TGTGCCAGTATCCCAGATGTCATGAACACTGAAGCTTTCTTT.